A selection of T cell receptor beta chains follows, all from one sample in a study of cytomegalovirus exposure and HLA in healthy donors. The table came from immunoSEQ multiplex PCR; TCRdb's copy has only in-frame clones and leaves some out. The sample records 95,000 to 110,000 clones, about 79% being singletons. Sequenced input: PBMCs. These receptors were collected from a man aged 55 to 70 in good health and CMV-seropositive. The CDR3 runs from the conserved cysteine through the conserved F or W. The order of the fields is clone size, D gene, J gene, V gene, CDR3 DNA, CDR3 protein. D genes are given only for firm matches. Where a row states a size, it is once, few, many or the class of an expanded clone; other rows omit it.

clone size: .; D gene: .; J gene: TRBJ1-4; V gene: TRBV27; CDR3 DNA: TGTGCCAGCAGTTTATTTCCCCCAGGGGCTGCAACTAATGAAAAACTGTTTTTT; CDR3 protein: CASSLFPPGAATNEKLFF
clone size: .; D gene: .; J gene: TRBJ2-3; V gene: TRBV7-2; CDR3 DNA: TGTGCCAGCAGCCCCACAACAGATACGCAGTATTTT; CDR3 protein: CASSPTTDTQYF
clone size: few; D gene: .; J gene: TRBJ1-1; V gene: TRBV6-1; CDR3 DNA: TGTGCCAGCCCCCTAGGGAGGAACACTGAAGCTTTCTTT; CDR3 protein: CASPLGRNTEAFF
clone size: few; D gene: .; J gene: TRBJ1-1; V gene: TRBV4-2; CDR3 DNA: TGTGCCAGCAGCCCGGGTTTGGACACTGAAGCTTTCTTT; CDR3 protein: CASSPGLDTEAFF
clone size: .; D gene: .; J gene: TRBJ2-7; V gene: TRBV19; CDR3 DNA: TGTGCCAGTAGTATCAATTGGCAAACCTACGAGCAGTACTTC; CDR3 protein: CASSINWQTYEQYF
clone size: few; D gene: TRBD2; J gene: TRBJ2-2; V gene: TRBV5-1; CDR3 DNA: TGCGCCAGCAGCATTTCGACTAGCGCGAACACCGGGGAGCTGTTTTTT; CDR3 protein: CASSISTSANTGELFF
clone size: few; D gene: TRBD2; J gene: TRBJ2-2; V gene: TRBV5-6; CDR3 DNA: TGTGCCAGCAGCTTGTTTCGCGGGGGGTACACCGGGGAGCTGTTTTTT; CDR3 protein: CASSLFRGGYTGELFF
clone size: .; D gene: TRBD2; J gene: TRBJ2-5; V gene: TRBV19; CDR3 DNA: TGTGCCAGCAGCGGGGTGGGAGAGACCCAGTACTTC; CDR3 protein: CASSGVGETQYF
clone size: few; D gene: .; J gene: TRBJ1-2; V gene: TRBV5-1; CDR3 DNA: TGCGCCAGCAGCTTGACAGCGGGGGACTATGGCTACACCTTC; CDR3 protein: CASSLTAGDYGYTF
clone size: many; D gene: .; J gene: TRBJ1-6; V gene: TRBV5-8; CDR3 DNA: TGTGCCAGCAGCTTGGGGAGGGGTGGTAATTCACCCCTCCACTTT; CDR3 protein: CASSLGRGGNSPLHF
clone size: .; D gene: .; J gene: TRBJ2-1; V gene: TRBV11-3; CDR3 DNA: TGTGCCAGCAGCCCCGCACTGGGCGGGGCGAGGAATGAGCAGTTCTTC; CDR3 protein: CASSPALGGARNEQFF
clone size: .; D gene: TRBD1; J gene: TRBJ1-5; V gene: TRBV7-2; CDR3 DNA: TGTGCCAGCAGCGCCCAGGGGGCCCCGAATCAGCCCCAGCATTTT; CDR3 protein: CASSAQGAPNQPQHF